What follows are 30 T cell receptor beta chains derived from one specimen sequenced in a study of blood T cell repertoires in COVID-19. Produced via immunoSEQ multiplex PCR; TCRdb's table is partial and in-frame only. This table holds 70,000 or so clones, roughly four fifths found once. Sequencing used peripheral blood. These TCRs come from a man aged 65 to 79 with acute or convalescent COVID-19.

This chain links TRBV12-3 or TRBV12-4 with TRBJ2-7, with 7 bases that match TRBD1. After removal of 5 bases from V and 1 base from J, the junction contained 2 bases not matched to a gene. The CDR3 length is 13 residues. DNA for the CDR3: TGTGCCAGCAGTCGGGGACAGTCCTACGAGCAGTACTTC. Its translation is CASSRGQSYEQYF.

The rearrangement uses TRBV28 and TRBJ2-5; D gene uncertain. Germline V CDR1 and CDR2: MDHEN, SYDVKM. The CDR3 consists of 13 residues. V was shortened by 4 bases and J by 1 base, with 7 bases between the two germline ends. The CDR3 protein is CASSSQVQETQYF. Written as DNA, the CDR3 is TGTGCCAGCAGTTCGCAGGTCCAAGAGACCCAGTACTTC. The variable domain in full, with the rest retrieved from reference TRBV28 and TRBJ2-5, is DVKVTQSSRYLVKRTGEKVFLECVQDMDHENMFWYRQDPGLGLRLIYFSYDVKMKEKGDIPEGYSVSREKKERFSLILESASTNQTSMYLCASSSQVQETQYFGPGTRLLVL.

CDR3 region: CASSIVGGRGVSQPQHF. DNA for the CDR3: TGTGCCAGTAGCATCGTTGGGGGCAGGGGAGTAAGCCAGCCCCAGCATTTT. The V call is TRBV19, the J call TRBJ1-5; D perhaps matches TRBD1 (6 bases). With 6 bases removed from V and 7 bases from J, the gap between germline ends came to 25 bases. The CDR3 sequence is 17 residues long. Germline CDR1 and CDR2: LNHDA and SQIVND (reference sequence). Drawing the rest from reference TRBV19 and TRBJ1-5, the complete variable domain is DGGITQSPKYLFRKEGQNVTLSCEQNLNHDAMYWYRQDPGQGLRLIYYSQIVNDFQKGDIAEGYSVSREKKESFPLTVTSAQKNPTAFYLCASSIVGGRGVSQPQHFGDGTRLSIL.

The J gene is TRBJ2-5, the V gene TRBV27, with 13 bases identical to TRBD2. J lost 3 bases, V lost 6 bases, and 10 bases had no gene match. The V gene's germline CDR1 is MNHEY and CDR2 SMNVEV (reference sequence). This CDR3 region has 17 residues. CDR3 DNA sequence: TGTGCCAGCAGCAGGGGGCTTGGACTAGCGGGAGAAGAGACCCAGTACTTC. Protein product: CASSRGLGLAGEETQYF.

The chain is built from TRBV9 and TRBJ1-2; D call uncertain. This CDR3 spans 14 amino acids. The V end lost 0 bases, the J end lost 3 bases, and 9 bases lay between the germline ends. Per germline, CDR1 SGDLS and CDR2 YYNGEE. The CDR3 here is CASSVEEGDYGYTF. The CDR3 DNA follows: TGTGCCAGCAGCGTAGAGGAGGGCGACTATGGCTACACCTTC.

The rearrangement joins TRBV9 to TRBJ1-2; weak D call: TRBD1 (5 bases). Per the germline V gene, CDR1 is SGDLS and CDR2 is YYNGEE. Deletions cut 4 bases from V and 0 bases from J, with 16 bases between. This CDR3 comprises 16 residues. The CDR3 sequence: CASSKGDFWANYGYTF. In DNA form, the CDR3 reads TGTGCCAGCAGCAAAGGGGACTTCTGGGCTAACTATGGCTACACCTTC. Full variable domain (rest looked up from reference TRBV9 and TRBJ1-2): DSGVTQTPKHLITATGQRVTLRCSPRSGDLSVYWYQQSLDQGLQFLIQYYNGEERAKGNILERFSAQQFPDLHSELNLSSLELGDSALYFCASSKGDFWANYGYTFGSGTRLTVV.

The chain links TRBV25-1 to TRBJ2-3; D is undetermined. CDR3 length: 14 amino acids. From germline, CDR1 is MGHDK and CDR2 SYGVNS. Deletions cut 5 bases from V and 7 bases from J, with 16 bases between. This CDR3 reads CASSQDLLGNTQYF. CDR3 nucleotide sequence: TGTGCCAGCAGTCAGGATCTACTCGGTAATACGCAGTATTTT.

This chain joins TRBV18 and TRBJ1-5; D is ambiguous. Germline assignment: CDR1 KGHSH and CDR2 LQKENI. The CDR3 contains 17 residues. Trimming stripped 0 bases from V and 3 bases from J, with 15 bases between. The CDR3 region is CASSPPGSGGNNQPQHF. The CDR3, as DNA: TGTGCCAGCTCACCACCGGGGTCGGGAGGGAACAATCAGCCCCAGCATTTT.

CDR3 region: CASSVGEGKGVFYEQYF. CDR3 DNA sequence: TGTGCCAGCAGCGTAGGTGAGGGAAAGGGTGTTTTCTACGAGCAGTACTTC. The rearrangement joins TRBV9 to TRBJ2-7; D possibly corresponds to TRBD2 (5 bases). This CDR3 contains 17 residues. Looked up from germline, CDR1 is SGDLS and CDR2 is YYNGEE. V shed 0 bases and J shed 3 bases, with 19 bases lying between them.

The V and J genes are TRBV19 and TRBJ1-1; D may be TRBD1 (6 bases). Trimming cost V 4 bases and J 1 base, with 13 bases left between them. Per the germline V gene, CDR1 is LNHDA and CDR2 is SQIVND (reference sequence). The CDR3 extends over 15 amino acids. CDR3 protein: CASSSGQPPNTEAFF. DNA of the CDR3: TGTGCCAGTAGTAGTGGACAGCCCCCGAACACTGAAGCTTTCTTT.

The CDR3 region has the DNA TGTGCCAGCAGCCCAAGCTGGGGGCTCAATGAAAAACTGTTTTTT. Translation: CASSPSWGLNEKLFF. V is TRBV7-2 and J is TRBJ1-4; the D gene is possibly TRBD1 (6 bases). Trimming left V 5 bases short and J 5 bases short, with 15 bases between. Germline CDR1 is SGHTA and CDR2 is FQGNSA. This CDR3 spans 15 amino acids.

Only one count was recorded for this clone. CDR3 coding DNA: TGTGCCAGCATGGGGGGTCCGGGCCCAGATACGCAGTATTTT. This codes for CASMGGPGPDTQYF. V and J are TRBV28 and TRBJ2-3; D perhaps matches TRBD2 (6 bases). Germline loops: CDR1 MDHEN, CDR2 SYDVKM. The ends were cut back, 7 bases at V and 4 bases at J, with 15 bases in the middle. This CDR3 is built from 14 residues.

The chain links TRBV5-4 to TRBJ2-3; 9 bases align to TRBD2. Germline CDR1 is SGHNT and CDR2 is YYREEE (reference sequence). This CDR3 region has 16 residues. Unmatched junction bases numbered 5, after V lost 3 bases and J lost 0 bases. CDR3 protein: CASSSGGRGSTDTQYF. The CDR3 bases are TGTGCCAGCAGCTCAGGCGGGAGGGGGAGCACAGATACGCAGTATTTT.

This chain connects TRBV10-1 to TRBJ2-7; 8 bases fit TRBD1. V lost 5 bases to trimming and J lost 1 base; unmatched junction nucleotides: 13. The CDR3 has 17 residues. CDR1 and CDR2 (germline): WNHNN, SYGVQD (reference sequence). The CDR3, as DNA: TGCGCCAGCAGTCCCCGAACCGGGACAGGCCCATCCTACGAGCAGTACTTC. This gives the protein CASSPRTGTGPSYEQYF.

This CDR3 reads CASRPPGAGGWWEQYF. In DNA, the CDR3 is TGTGCCAGCAGGCCCCCCGGGGCGGGAGGTTGGTGGGAGCAGTACTTC. The chain recombines TRBV28 with TRBJ2-7; 8 positions agree with TRBD2. The germline V gene encodes CDR1 MDHEN and CDR2 SYDVKM. V shed 6 bases and J 7 bases; nucleotides not matched to a gene: 17. The CDR3 totals 16 residues.

The chain has TRBV6-5 and TRBJ1-4; tentative D call: TRBD1 (6 bases). Germline CDR1 MNHEY, CDR2 SVGAGI. The CDR3 loop spans 13 amino acids. The V end was cut by 6 bases, the J end by 5 bases, with 10 bases between. Written as DNA, the CDR3 is TGTGCCAGCAGCCGGGACAAGAATGAAAAACTGTTTTTT. Translation: CASSRDKNEKLFF.

The chain joins TRBV11-3 to TRBJ2-2, with D possibly being TRBD2 (6 bases). This CDR3 has 17 residues. The germline V gene encodes CDR1 SGHNT and CDR2 YENEEA. The V gene lost 4 bases and the J gene lost 7 bases, with 22 bases spanning the gap. The DNA for the CDR3 is TGTGCCAGCAGCTCAACGTTTACTAGCACCTTTGGCGGGGAGCTGTTTTTT. It encodes CASSSTFTSTFGGELFF.

The chain carries TRBV5-8 and TRBJ2-2; TRBD1 might be the D (5 bases). V lost 1 base and J 4 bases, leaving 14 bases between the germline ends. CDR1 and CDR2 from the germline V gene are SGHTS and YDEGEE. The CDR3 loop spans 16 amino acids. The chain's CDR3 is CASSLLAGWGTGELFF. In nucleotides, the CDR3 is TGTGCCAGCAGCTTGCTGGCAGGGTGGGGCACCGGGGAGCTGTTTTTT.

In DNA form, the CDR3 reads TGTGCCAGCAGCTTAGATCGAGGCGAGCAGTACTTC. Protein sequence: CASSLDRGEQYF. The chain recombines TRBV11-2 with TRBJ2-7, with D unclear. The CDR3 totals 12 residues. The V gene's germline CDR1 is SGHAT and CDR2 FQNNGV. Trimming cost V 0 bases and J 6 bases, with 6 bases left between them. The complete variable domain, with remaining parts taken from reference TRBV11-2 and TRBJ2-7, reads EAGVAQSPRYKIIEKRQSVAFWCNPISGHATLYWYQQILGQGPKLLIQFQNNGVVDDSQLPKDRFSAERLKGVDSTLKIQPAKLEDSAVYLCASSLDRGEQYFGPGTRLTVT.

The rearrangement joins TRBV6-1 to TRBJ2-7, with 7 bases lining up with TRBD1. J lost 3 bases, V lost 0 bases, and 5 bases had no gene match. CDR1 is MNHNS and CDR2 is SASEGT in the germline V gene. The length of the CDR3 is 15 residues. The chain's CDR3 is CASSEAWGQNYEQYF. The DNA for the CDR3 is TGTGCCAGCAGTGAAGCTTGGGGACAGAACTACGAGCAGTACTTC.

V and J are TRBV5-1 and TRBJ2-1, with D perhaps TRBD1 (6 bases). Germline V gene sequence: CDR1 SGHRS, CDR2 YFSETQ. Deletions cut 3 bases from V and 2 bases from J, with 15 bases between. The CDR3 is made up of 16 amino acids. The CDR3 loop reads CASSYTAGGAYNEQFF. In DNA form, the CDR3 reads TGCGCCAGCAGCTACACCGCTGGGGGCGCCTACAATGAGCAGTTCTTC.

The genes are TRBV18 and TRBJ2-2; possible D gene TRBD2, 6 bases. The CDR3 covers 16 residues. CDR1 KGHSH and CDR2 LQKENI come from the germline V gene. Trimming left V 6 bases short and J 1 base short, with 15 bases between. The CDR3, as DNA: TGTGCCAGCTCCCGGGGACCGGGACTGAACACCGGGGAGCTGTTTTTT. Protein: CASSRGPGLNTGELFF.

This chain joins TRBV19 and TRBJ1-5, with 7 bases matching TRBD1. The length of the CDR3 is 14 residues. The V and J ends lost 5 bases and 6 bases, in that order; junction bases with no gene match: 7. Germline V CDR1 and CDR2: LNHDA, SQIVND (reference sequence). The DNA for the CDR3 is TGTGCCAGTAGTTCTCGACAGGGAAGTCAGCCCCAGCATTTT. Its translation: CASSSRQGSQPQHF. The variable domain in full, completed from reference TRBV19 and TRBJ1-5, reads DGGITQSPKYLFRKEGQNVTLSCEQNLNHDAMYWYRQDPGQGLRLIYYSQIVNDFQKGDIAEGYSVSREKKESFPLTVTSAQKNPTAFYLCASSSRQGSQPQHFGDGTRLSIL.

This rearrangement joins TRBV11-2 to TRBJ2-2, with 10 bases that match TRBD2. CDR3 length equals 14 residues. V gave up 3 bases and J gave up 5 bases; unmatched junction bases: 0. Germline V gives CDR1 SGHAT, CDR2 FQNNGV. This CDR3 reads CASSLGLATGELFF. CDR3 nucleotide sequence: TGTGCCAGCAGCTTGGGACTAGCGACCGGGGAGCTGTTTTTT.

The rearrangement joins TRBV24-1 to TRBJ2-7, with a possible D match to TRBD1 (5 bases). V lost 3 bases to trimming and J lost 3 bases, with 11 bases between them. This CDR3 has 14 amino acids. Germline-derived CDR1 and CDR2 are KGHDR and SFDVKD. The CDR3 loop is CATSDPLTGYEQYF. The CDR3 nucleotides read TGTGCCACCAGTGATCCACTCACAGGCTACGAGCAGTACTTC.

The chain links TRBV5-1 to TRBJ1-6, with 8 bases aligning to TRBD1. The ends lost 0 bases at V and 7 bases at J; junction bases unmatched: 6. Germline-derived CDR1 and CDR2 are SGHRS and YFSETQ. This CDR3 region has 16 residues. CDR3 DNA: TGCGCCAGCAGCTTGGATAGTAGACAGGGGAATTCACCCCTCCACTTT. Its translation is CASSLDSRQGNSPLHF.

The genes are TRBV7-2 and TRBJ1-1, with D unclear. Trimming took off 3 bases at V and 0 bases at J, with 11 bases between the two ends. In germline, CDR1 is SGHTA, CDR2 FQGNSA. The CDR3 consists of 15 residues. In nucleotides, the CDR3 is TGTGCCAGCAGCTTCCACGGGTTCATGAACACTGAAGCTTTCTTT. This sequence encodes CASSFHGFMNTEAFF.

Here the CDR3 DNA reads TGTGCCAGCAGCTTACGAGGCCCCGATGAAGCTTTCTTT. It specifies CASSLRGPDEAFF. This sequence joins TRBV7-2 and TRBJ1-1; D ambiguous. V was trimmed by 2 bases and J by 7 bases, leaving 11 bases between them. CDR1 and CDR2 (germline): SGHTA, FQGNSA. This CDR3 region has 13 residues.

This clone appeared a few times. The V call is TRBV4-1, the J call TRBJ2-7; D might be TRBD2 (5 bases). CDR1 and CDR2 from the germline V gene are MGHRA and YSYEKL. Trimming removed 1 base from V and 2 bases from J, with 9 bases in between. This CDR3 has 14 residues. CDR3 protein: CASSQGAETYEQYF. Written as DNA, the CDR3 is TGCGCCAGCAGCCAAGGAGCGGAAACCTACGAGCAGTACTTC.

In its sample, this clone was seen once. The chain is built from TRBV7-2 and TRBJ2-2; TRBD1 matches 10 bases. V trimming: 4 bases; J trimming: 2 bases; junction bases outside the gene matches: 1. The germline V gene has CDR1 SGHTA and CDR2 FQGNSA. The CDR3 is made up of 15 amino acids. CDR3 region: CASSSTGGNTGELFF. The DNA of the CDR3 is TGTGCCAGCAGCTCGACAGGGGGCAACACCGGGGAGCTGTTTTTT.